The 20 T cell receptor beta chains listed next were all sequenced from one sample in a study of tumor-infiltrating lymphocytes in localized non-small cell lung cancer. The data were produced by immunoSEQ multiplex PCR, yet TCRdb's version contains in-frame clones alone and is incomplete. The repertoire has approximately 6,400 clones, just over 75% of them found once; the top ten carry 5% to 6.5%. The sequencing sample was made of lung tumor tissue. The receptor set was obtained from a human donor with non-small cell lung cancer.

CDR3 residues: CASRGTGGAYEQYF. In DNA, the CDR3 is TGTGCCAGCAGGGGGACAGGGGGAGCTTACGAGCAGTACTTC. This chain links TRBV6-5 with TRBJ2-7; the match to TRBD1 covers 11 bases. CDR3 length: 14 amino acids. V trimming: 6 bases; J trimming: 4 bases; junction bases outside the gene matches: 5. CDR1 and CDR2 (germline): MNHEY, SVGAGI.

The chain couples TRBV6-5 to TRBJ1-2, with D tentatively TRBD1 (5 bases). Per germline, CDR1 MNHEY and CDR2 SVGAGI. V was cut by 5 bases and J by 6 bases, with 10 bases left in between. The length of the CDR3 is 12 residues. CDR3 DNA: TGTGCCAGCAGTCCCAGGGCGGATGGCTACACCTTC. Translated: CASSPRADGYTF.

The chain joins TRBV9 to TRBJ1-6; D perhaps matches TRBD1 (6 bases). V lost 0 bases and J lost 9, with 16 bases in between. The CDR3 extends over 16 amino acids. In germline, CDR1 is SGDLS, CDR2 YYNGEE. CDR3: CASSVEVSQGSSPLHF. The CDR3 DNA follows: TGTGCCAGCAGCGTAGAGGTGTCCCAGGGGAGTTCACCCCTCCACTTT.

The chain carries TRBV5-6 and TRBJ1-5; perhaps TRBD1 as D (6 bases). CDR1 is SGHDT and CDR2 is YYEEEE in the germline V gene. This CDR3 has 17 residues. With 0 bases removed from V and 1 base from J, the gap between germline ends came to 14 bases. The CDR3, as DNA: TGTGCCAGCAGCTTGGACGGGGGGCAAGTAAGCAATCAGCCCCAGCATTTT. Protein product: CASSLDGGQVSNQPQHF.

For the CDR3, the DNA is TGCGCCAGCAGCCAAGAGGGGGTGGGGGGGCGTGGTGAGCAGTTCTTC. This sequence encodes CASSQEGVGGRGEQFF. V is TRBV4-3 and J is TRBJ2-1; the D gene is possibly TRBD2 (7 bases). With 0 bases removed from V and 9 bases from J, the gap between germline ends came to 18 bases. There are 16 residues in the CDR3. CDR1 is LGHNA, CDR2 YSLEER, per germline.

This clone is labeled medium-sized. CDR3 sequence reads: CASSIAGGAGLYEQYF. In DNA form, the CDR3 reads TGTGCCAGTAGCATCGCCGGGGGCGCGGGCCTTTACGAGCAGTACTTC. The rearrangement uses TRBV19 and TRBJ2-7; D may correspond to TRBD1 or TRBD2 (6 bases each). CDR3 length: 16 amino acids. Trimming removed 6 bases from V and 4 bases from J, with 22 bases in between. Germline CDR1 LNHDA, CDR2 SQIVND (reference sequence).

The CDR3 spells CASSPGTGWIGDTQYF. The CDR3 coding sequence is TGTGCCAGCAGCCCGGGGACAGGGTGGATTGGAGATACGCAGTATTTT. The chain joins TRBV14 to TRBJ2-3; 9 bases agree with TRBD1. CDR3 length equals 16 residues. V shed 4 bases and J 5 bases; nucleotides not matched to a gene: 10. From germline, CDR1 is SGHDN and CDR2 FVKESK.

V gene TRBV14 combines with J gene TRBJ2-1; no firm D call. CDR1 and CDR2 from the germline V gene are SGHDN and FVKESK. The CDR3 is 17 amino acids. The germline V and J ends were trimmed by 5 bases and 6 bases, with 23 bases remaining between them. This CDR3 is CASSLSWSLKVTNEQFF. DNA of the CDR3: TGTGCCAGCAGCTTGTCGTGGAGCCTCAAAGTAACCAATGAGCAGTTCTTC.

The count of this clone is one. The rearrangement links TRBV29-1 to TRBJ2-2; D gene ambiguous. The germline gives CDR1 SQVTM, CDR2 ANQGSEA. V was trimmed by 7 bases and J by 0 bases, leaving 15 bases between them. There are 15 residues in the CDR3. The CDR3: CSAKVEPTNTGELFF. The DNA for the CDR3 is TGCAGCGCTAAAGTGGAACCGACGAACACCGGGGAGCTGTTTTTT.

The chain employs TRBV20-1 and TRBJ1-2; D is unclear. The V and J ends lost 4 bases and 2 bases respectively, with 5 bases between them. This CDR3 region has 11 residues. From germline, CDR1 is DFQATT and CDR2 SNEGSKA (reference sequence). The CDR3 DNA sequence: TGCAGTGCTACACCGAACTATGGCTACACCTTC. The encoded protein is CSATPNYGYTF.

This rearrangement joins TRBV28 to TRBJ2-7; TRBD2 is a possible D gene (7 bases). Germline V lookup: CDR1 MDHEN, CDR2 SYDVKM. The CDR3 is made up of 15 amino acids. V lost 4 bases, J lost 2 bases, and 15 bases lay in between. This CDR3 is CASSSVGGPPYEQYF. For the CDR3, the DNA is TGTGCCAGCAGTTCTGTCGGGGGGCCGCCCTACGAGCAGTACTTC.

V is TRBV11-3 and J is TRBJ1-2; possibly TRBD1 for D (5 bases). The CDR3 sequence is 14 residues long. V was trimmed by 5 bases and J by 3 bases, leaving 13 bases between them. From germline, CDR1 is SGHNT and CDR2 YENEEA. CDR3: CASSLRGGDYGYTF. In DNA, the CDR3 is TGTGCCAGCAGCCTCCGCGGGGGGGACTATGGCTACACCTTC.

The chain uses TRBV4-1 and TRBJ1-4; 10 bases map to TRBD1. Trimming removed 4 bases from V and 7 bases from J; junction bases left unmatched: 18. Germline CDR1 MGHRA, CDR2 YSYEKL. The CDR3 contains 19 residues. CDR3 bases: TGCGCCAGCAGCCGAGTACCGGGACAGGGGACCGTGGGTGGTGAAAAACTGTTTTTT. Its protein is CASSRVPGQGTVGGEKLFF.

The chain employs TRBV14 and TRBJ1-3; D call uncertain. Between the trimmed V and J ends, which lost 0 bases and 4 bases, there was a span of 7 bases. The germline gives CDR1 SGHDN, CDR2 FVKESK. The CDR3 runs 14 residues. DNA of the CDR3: TGTGCCAGCAGCCAAGATCTCGCCGGAAACACCATATATTTT. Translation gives CASSQDLAGNTIYF. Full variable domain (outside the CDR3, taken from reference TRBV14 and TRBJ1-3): EAGVTQFPSHSVIEKGQTVTLRCDPISGHDNLYWYRRVMGKEIKFLLHFVKESKQDESGMPNNRFLAERTGGTYSTLKVQPAELEDSGVYFCASSQDLAGNTIYFGEGSWLTVV.

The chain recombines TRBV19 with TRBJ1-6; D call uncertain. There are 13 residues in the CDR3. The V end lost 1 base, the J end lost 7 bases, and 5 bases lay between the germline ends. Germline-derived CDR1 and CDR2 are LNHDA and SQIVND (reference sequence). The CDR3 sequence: CASSIAENSPLHF. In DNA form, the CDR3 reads TGTGCCAGTAGTATAGCCGAGAATTCACCCCTCCACTTT.

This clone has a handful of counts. CDR3 DNA sequence: TGCGCCAGCACACTAGCAGCGAACACTGAAGCTTTCTTT. Its translation is CASTLAANTEAFF. The rearrangement uses TRBV5-1 and TRBJ1-1; D ambiguous. V lost 6 bases to trimming and J lost 1 base, with 10 bases between them. CDR3 length equals 13 residues. Germline V CDR1 and CDR2: SGHRS, YFSETQ.

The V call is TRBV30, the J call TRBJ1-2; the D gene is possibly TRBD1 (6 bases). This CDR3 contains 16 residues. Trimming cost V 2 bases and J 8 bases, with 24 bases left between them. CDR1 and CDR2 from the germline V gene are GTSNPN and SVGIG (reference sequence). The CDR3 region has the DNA TGTGCCTGGAGTCCTGGGGGTCCAGGGGAAACAAGGGGCTACACCTTC. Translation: CAWSPGGPGETRGYTF.

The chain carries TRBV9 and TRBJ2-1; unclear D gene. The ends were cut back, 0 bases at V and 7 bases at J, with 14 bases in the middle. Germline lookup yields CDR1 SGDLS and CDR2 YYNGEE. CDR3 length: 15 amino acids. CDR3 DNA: TGTGCCAGCAGCGTAGTGGGCGGCCCAAGGAATGAGCAGTTCTTC. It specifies CASSVVGGPRNEQFF.

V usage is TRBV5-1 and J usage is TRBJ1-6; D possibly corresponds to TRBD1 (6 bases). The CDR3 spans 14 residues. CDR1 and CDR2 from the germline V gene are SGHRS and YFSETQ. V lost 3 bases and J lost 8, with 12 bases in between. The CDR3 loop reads CASSSTGRDSPLHF. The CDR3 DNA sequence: TGCGCCAGCAGCTCCACAGGGCGAGATTCACCCCTCCACTTT.

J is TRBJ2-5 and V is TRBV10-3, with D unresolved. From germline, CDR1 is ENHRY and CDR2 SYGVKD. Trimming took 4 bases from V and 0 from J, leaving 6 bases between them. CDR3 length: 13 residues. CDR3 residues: CAISGANQETQYF. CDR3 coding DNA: TGTGCCATCAGTGGGGCCAACCAAGAGACCCAGTACTTC.